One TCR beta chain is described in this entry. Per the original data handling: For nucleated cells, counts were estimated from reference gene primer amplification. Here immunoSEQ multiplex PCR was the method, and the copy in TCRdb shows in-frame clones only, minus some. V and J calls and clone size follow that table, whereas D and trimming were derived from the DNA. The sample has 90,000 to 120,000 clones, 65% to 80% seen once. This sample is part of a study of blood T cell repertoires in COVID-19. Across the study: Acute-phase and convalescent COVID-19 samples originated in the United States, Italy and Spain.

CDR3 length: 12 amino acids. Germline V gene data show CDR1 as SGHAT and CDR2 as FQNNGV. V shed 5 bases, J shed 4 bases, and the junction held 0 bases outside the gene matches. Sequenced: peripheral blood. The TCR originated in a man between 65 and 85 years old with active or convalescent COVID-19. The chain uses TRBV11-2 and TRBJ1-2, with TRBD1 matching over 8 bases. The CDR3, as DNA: TGTGCCAGCAGCGGACAGGGCTATGGCTACACCTTC. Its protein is CASSGQGYGYTF.